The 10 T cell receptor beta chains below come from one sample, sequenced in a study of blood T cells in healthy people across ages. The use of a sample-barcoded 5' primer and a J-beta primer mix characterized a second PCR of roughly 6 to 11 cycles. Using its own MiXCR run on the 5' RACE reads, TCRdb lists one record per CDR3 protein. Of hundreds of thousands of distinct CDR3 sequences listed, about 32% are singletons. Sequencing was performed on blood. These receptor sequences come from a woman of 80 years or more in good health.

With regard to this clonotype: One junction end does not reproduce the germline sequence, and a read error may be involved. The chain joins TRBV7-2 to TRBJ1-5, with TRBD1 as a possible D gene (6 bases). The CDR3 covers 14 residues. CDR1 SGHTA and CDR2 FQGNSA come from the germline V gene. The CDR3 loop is CAGSLDGGGQPQHF. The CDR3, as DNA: TGTGCCGGCAGCTTAGACGGGGGCGGACAGCCCCAGCATTTT. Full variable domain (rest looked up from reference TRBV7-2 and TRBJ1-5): GAGVSQSPSNKVTEKGKDVELRCDPISGHTALYWYRQSLGQGLEFLIYFQGNSAPDKSGLPSDRFSAERTGGSVSTLTIQRTQQEDSAVYLCAGSLDGGGQPQHFGDGTRLSIL.

The CDR3 DNA is TGTGCCAGCAGTTACTCGGTGCAGGGGGCCTATTGGACTGAAGCTTTCTTT. Amino acid sequence: CASSYSVQGAYWTEAFF. The rearrangement links TRBV6-2 or TRBV6-3 to TRBJ1-1, with 8 bases matching TRBD1. This CDR3 has 17 residues. Germline CDR1 reads MNHEY; CDR2 reads SVGEGT. The J segment lost 5 bases and the V segment lost 0 bases, leaving 11 bases of the junction unmatched.

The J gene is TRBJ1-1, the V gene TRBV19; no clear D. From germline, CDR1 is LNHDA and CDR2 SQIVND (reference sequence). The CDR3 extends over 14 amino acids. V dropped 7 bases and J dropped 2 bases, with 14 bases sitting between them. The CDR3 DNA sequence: TGTGCCAGTACCGCGGACGGGAGAAACACTGAAGCTTTCTTT. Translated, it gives CASTADGRNTEAFF.

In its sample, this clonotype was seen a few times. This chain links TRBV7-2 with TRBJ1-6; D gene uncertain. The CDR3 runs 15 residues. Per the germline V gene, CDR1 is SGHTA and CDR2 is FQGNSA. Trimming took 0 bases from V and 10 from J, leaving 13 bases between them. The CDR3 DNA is TGTGCCAGCAGCTTAGCAAGGGTTATAGGCTCACCCCTCCACTTT. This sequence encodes CASSLARVIGSPLHF. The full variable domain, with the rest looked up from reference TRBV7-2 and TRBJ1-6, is GAGVSQSPSNKVTEKGKDVELRCDPISGHTALYWYRQSLGQGLEFLIYFQGNSAPDKSGLPSDRFSAERTGGSVSTLTIQRTQQEDSAVYLCASSLARVIGSPLHFGNGTRLTVT.

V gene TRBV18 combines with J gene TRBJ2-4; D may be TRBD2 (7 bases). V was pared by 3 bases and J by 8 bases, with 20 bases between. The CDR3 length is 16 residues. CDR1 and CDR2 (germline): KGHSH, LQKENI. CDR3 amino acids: CASSPQTGGRGDIQYF. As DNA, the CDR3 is TGTGCCAGCTCACCTCAGACCGGGGGGCGCGGGGACATTCAGTACTTC.

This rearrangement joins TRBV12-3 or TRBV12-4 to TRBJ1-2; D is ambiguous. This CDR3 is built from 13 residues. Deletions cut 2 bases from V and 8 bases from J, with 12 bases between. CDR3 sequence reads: CASSLKSLRGYTF. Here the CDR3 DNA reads TGTGCCAGCAGTTTAAAGTCCCTTCGGGGCTACACCTTC.

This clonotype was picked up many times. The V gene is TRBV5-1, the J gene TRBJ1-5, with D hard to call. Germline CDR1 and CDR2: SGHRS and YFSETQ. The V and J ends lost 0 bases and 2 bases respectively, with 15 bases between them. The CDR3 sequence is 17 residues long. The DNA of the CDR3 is TGCGCCAGCAGCTTGGAAAGTCCTACAGTAGGCAATCAGCCCCAGCATTTT. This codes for CASSLESPTVGNQPQHF.

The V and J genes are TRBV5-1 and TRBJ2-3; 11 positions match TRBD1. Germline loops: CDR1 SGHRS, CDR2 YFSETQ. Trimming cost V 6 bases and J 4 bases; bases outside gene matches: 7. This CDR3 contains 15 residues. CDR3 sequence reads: CASTSQGQGADTQYF. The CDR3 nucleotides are TGCGCCAGCACCTCACAGGGACAGGGGGCAGATACGCAGTATTTT.

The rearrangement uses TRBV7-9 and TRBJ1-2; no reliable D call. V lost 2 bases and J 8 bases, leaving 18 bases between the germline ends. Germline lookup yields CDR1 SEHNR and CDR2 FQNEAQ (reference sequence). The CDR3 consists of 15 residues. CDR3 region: CASSLLQIPNGGYTF. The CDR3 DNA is TGTGCCAGCAGCTTACTTCAGATTCCAAATGGAGGCTACACCTTC.

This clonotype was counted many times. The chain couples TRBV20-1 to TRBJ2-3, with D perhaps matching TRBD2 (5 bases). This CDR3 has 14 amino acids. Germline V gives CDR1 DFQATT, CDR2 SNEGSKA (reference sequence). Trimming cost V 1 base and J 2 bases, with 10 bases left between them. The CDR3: CSARALDSTDTQYF. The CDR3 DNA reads TGCAGTGCTAGAGCGTTGGACTCCACAGATACGCAGTATTTT.